The next 15 T cell receptor beta chains were all read from a single sample in a study of cytomegalovirus exposure and HLA in healthy donors. Data came from immunoSEQ multiplex PCR; TCRdb stores just in-frame clones and leaves some out. The profile shows around 250,000 clones, 90% of them singletons. Sequencing used PBMCs. These receptors all come from a woman in her late teens or twenties in good health and CMV-seronegative.

This clone was observed a handful of times. CDR3: CASSLSGSNTEAFF. The CDR3 DNA sequence: TGTGCCAGCAGTCTCTCGGGATCGAACACTGAAGCTTTCTTT. V usage is TRBV6-5 and J usage is TRBJ1-1; no firm D call. In germline, CDR1 is MNHEY, CDR2 SVGAGI. The CDR3 spans 14 residues. V lost 5 bases and J 1 base, leaving 11 bases between the germline ends.

V usage is TRBV7-8 and J usage is TRBJ1-6; 11 bases map to TRBD1. Germline V lookup: CDR1 SGHVS, CDR2 FQNEAQ. This CDR3 region has 15 residues. The trim removed 1 base at V and 9 bases at J, leaving 2 bases unmatched. The CDR3 protein is CASSLGGQGASPLHF. DNA of the CDR3: TGTGCCAGCAGCTTAGGAGGACAGGGGGCTTCACCCCTCCACTTT.

V gene TRBV10-3 combines with J gene TRBJ2-2; 7 bases are shared with TRBD1. V was pared by 6 bases and J by 1 base, with 14 bases of the junction left unmatched. The germline V gene encodes CDR1 ENHRY and CDR2 SYGVKD. The CDR3 runs to 18 residues. CDR3 sequence: CAISTGEIRNLNTGELFF. CDR3 in DNA: TGTGCCATCAGCACAGGGGAAATAAGGAATTTGAACACCGGGGAGCTGTTTTTT.

The chain has TRBV29-1 and TRBJ1-2, with 10 nucleotides matching TRBD1. Trimming at V came to 7 bases and at J to 8 bases, leaving 13 bases not matched to a gene. The CDR3 length is 14 residues. The germline CDR1 and CDR2 sequences are SQVTM and ANQGSEA. The CDR3 sequence: CSATNRQGATGYTF. The CDR3, as DNA: TGCAGCGCTACTAACAGACAGGGGGCCACAGGCTACACCTTC.

This chain joins TRBV6-5 and TRBJ1-1; TRBD1 might be the D (5 bases). V was cut by 5 bases and J by 8 bases, with 21 bases left in between. The CDR3 is 15 residues long. Germline V CDR1 and CDR2: MNHEY, SVGAGI. This chain's CDR3 is CASSATLPGLTEAFF. CDR3 nucleotides: TGTGCCAGCAGTGCGACCCTTCCAGGGCTAACCGAAGCTTTCTTT.

V gene TRBV7-2 combines with J gene TRBJ2-1; D gene unclear. Germline CDR1 reads SGHTA; CDR2 reads FQGNSA. The CDR3 extends over 13 amino acids. V shed 5 bases and J shed 3 bases, with 8 bases lying between them. The CDR3 DNA sequence: TGTGCCAGCAGCCGCGACAACTACAATGAGCAGTTCTTC. It encodes CASSRDNYNEQFF.

V usage is TRBV28 and J usage is TRBJ1-5; D gene ambiguous. The CDR3 sequence is 14 residues long. Germline assignment: CDR1 MDHEN and CDR2 SYDVKM. The germline V and J ends were trimmed by 7 bases and 4 bases, with 14 bases remaining between them. This CDR3 reads CASTPERYNQPQHF. CDR3 bases: TGTGCCAGCACCCCTGAGAGGTATAATCAGCCCCAGCATTTT.

The chain links TRBV9 to TRBJ2-7; tentatively, D is TRBD1 (5 bases). The V gene lost 4 bases and the J gene lost 0 bases, with 11 bases spanning the gap. From germline, CDR1 is SGDLS and CDR2 YYNGEE. The CDR3 is made up of 14 amino acids. The CDR3, as DNA: TGTGCCAGCAGCCAGGGCACGAGCTCCTACGAGCAGTACTTC. Translating it yields CASSQGTSSYEQYF.

This clone was recorded once. V gene TRBV5-5 combines with J gene TRBJ1-2; 9 bases are a match to TRBD1. This CDR3 has 16 residues. Trimming cost V 6 bases and J 7 bases; bases outside gene matches: 16. The germline V gene has CDR1 SGHKS and CDR2 YYEKEE (reference sequence). CDR3 bases: TGTGCCAGCACCAATGGGACAGGGTTCGTCTTCCGTGGCTACACCTTC. It translates to CASTNGTGFVFRGYTF.

This clone was recorded once. The genes are TRBV28 and TRBJ1-6; possibly TRBD1 for D (6 bases). Germline V lookup: CDR1 MDHEN, CDR2 SYDVKM. Trimming removed 6 bases from V and 5 bases from J, with 11 bases in between. The CDR3 runs 14 residues. CDR3 in DNA: TGTGCCAGCAGCGAGGACAGAAATAATTCACCCCTCCACTTT. This translates into CASSEDRNNSPLHF.

The CDR3 nucleotides are TGTGCCAGCAGTACCAGACAGGGGGCAAGGACAGATACGCAGTATTTT. It codes for CASSTRQGARTDTQYF. This sequence joins TRBV27 and TRBJ2-3, with 10 positions matching TRBD1. Per germline, CDR1 MNHEY and CDR2 SMNVEV (reference sequence). V shed 5 bases, J shed 3 bases, and the junction held 8 bases outside the gene matches. The CDR3 is 16 amino acids.

This clone has a single count. V is TRBV11-2 and J is TRBJ2-6, with D tentatively TRBD2 (6 bases). The CDR3 loop spans 16 amino acids. The ends were cut back, 4 bases at V and 2 bases at J, with 12 bases in the middle. Germline V gene lookup returns CDR1 SGHAT and CDR2 FQNNGV. In DNA, the CDR3 is TGTGCCAGCAGCTACGGTAGGAGGGCTGGGGCCAACGTCCTGACTTTC. Translated, it gives CASSYGRRAGANVLTF. The whole variable domain, remainder taken from reference TRBV11-2 and TRBJ2-6, is EAGVAQSPRYKIIEKRQSVAFWCNPISGHATLYWYQQILGQGPKLLIQFQNNGVVDDSQLPKDRFSAERLKGVDSTLKIQPAKLEDSAVYLCASSYGRRAGANVLTFGAGSRLTVL.

The chain recombines TRBV19 with TRBJ1-1; 9 nucleotides agree with TRBD1. The CDR3 totals 15 residues. Germline CDR1 and CDR2: LNHDA and SQIVND (reference sequence). V lost 9 bases and J lost 3; bases outside the gene matches: 11. The CDR3 DNA reads TGTGCCAGCCTGACCACAGGGGGCTCTGACACTGAAGCTTTCTTT. Translated: CASLTTGGSDTEAFF.

This clone has just one count. The CDR3 loop reads CASSLEGGGARTEAFF. Written as DNA, the CDR3 is TGTGCCAGCAGCTTAGAGGGTGGTGGGGCGCGAACTGAAGCTTTCTTT. This sequence joins TRBV7-9 and TRBJ1-1; a weak D match, TRBD1 (5 bases). V lost 1 base, J lost 5 bases, and 17 bases lay in between. Germline CDR1 is SEHNR and CDR2 is FQNEAQ (reference sequence). The CDR3 loop spans 16 amino acids.

The rearrangement links TRBV9 to TRBJ2-7, with 7 bases that match TRBD2. Germline V gene data show CDR1 as SGDLS and CDR2 as YYNGEE. The ends lost 2 bases at V and 4 bases at J; junction bases unmatched: 6. The CDR3 sequence is 14 residues long. The DNA of the CDR3 is TGTGCCAGCAGCGTGAGCGGGGAAGGGTACGAGCAGTACTTC. This encodes CASSVSGEGYEQYF.